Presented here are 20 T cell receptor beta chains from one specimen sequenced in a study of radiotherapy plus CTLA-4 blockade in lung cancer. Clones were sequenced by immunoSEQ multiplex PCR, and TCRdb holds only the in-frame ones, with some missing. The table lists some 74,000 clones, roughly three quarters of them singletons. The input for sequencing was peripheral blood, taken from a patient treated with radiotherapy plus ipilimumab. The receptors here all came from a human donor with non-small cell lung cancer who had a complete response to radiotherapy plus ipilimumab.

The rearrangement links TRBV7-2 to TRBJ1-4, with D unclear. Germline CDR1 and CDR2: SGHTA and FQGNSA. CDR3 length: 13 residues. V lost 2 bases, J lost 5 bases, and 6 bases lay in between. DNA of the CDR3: TGTGCCAGCAGCTTACAAGGGAATGAAAAACTGTTTTTT. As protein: CASSLQGNEKLFF.

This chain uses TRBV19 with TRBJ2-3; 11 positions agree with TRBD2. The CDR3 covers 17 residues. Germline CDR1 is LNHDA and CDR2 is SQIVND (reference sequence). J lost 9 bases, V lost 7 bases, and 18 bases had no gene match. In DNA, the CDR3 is TGTGCCAGTACCCCCCGGCTAGCGGGAGGAACACCAATAACGCAGTATTTT. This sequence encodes CASTPRLAGGTPITQYF.

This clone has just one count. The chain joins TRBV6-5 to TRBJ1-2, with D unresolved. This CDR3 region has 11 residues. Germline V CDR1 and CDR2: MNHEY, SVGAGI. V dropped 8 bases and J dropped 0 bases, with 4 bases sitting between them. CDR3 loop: CASFTNYGYTF. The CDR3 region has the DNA TGTGCCAGCTTCACTAACTATGGCTACACCTTC.

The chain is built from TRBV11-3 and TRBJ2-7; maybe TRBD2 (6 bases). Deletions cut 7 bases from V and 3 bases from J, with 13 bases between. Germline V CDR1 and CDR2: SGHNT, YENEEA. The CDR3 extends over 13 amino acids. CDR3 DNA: TGTGCCAGCACCATGGGACTGAACTACGAGCAGTACGTC. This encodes CASTMGLNYEQYV.

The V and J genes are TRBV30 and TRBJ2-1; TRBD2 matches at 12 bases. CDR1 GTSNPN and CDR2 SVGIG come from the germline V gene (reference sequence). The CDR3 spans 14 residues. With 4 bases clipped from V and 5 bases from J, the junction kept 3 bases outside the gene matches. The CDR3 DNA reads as TGTGCCTGGACTAGCGGGGGGGGACACAATGAGCAGTTCTTC. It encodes CAWTSGGGHNEQFF.

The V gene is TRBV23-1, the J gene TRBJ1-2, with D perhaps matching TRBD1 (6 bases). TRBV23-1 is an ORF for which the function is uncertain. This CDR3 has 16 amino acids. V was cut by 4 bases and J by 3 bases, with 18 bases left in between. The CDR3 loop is CASSRPRGGVDYGYTF. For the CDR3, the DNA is TGCGCCAGCAGTCGACCCCGGGGGGGCGTGGACTATGGCTACACCTTC.

The CDR3 spells CASSFLAAYIVSGANVLTF. CDR3 nucleotides: TGTGCCAGCAGTTTTCTGGCAGCATATATTGTCTCTGGGGCCAACGTCCTGACTTTC. This sequence joins TRBV28 and TRBJ2-6; no reliable D call. Germline assignment: CDR1 MDHEN and CDR2 SYDVKM. V was clipped by 3 bases and J by 0 bases, with 18 bases between them. There are 19 residues in the CDR3.

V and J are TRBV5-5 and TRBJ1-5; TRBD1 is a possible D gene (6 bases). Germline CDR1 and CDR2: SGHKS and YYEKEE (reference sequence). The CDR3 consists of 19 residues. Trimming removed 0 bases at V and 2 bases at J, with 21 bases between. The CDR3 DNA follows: TGTGCCAGCAGCTTGGACGCCGACCAAACAGGGTACCGCAATCAGCCCCAGCATTTT. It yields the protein CASSLDADQTGYRNQPQHF.

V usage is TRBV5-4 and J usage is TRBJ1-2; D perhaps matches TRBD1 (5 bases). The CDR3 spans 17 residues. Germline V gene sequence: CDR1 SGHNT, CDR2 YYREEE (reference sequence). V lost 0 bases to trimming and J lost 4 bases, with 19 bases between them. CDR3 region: CASSLVIGDRTPYGYTF. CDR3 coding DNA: TGTGCCAGCAGCTTGGTAATAGGGGACCGGACCCCCTATGGCTACACCTTC.

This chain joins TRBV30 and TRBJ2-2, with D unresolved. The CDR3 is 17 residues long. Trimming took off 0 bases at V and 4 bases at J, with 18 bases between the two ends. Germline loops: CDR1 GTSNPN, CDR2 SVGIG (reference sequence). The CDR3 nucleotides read TGTGCCTGGAGTGTACTGCTGGTCGGCCGTGGCACCGGGGAGCTGTTTTTT. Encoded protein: CAWSVLLVGRGTGELFF.

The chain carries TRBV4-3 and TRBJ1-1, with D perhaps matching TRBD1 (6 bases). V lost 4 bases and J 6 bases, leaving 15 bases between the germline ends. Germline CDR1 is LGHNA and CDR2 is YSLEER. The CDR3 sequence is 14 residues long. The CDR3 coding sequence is TGCGCCAGCAGCCGGGGACAATCCAACCCTGAAGCTTTCTTT. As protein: CASSRGQSNPEAFF.

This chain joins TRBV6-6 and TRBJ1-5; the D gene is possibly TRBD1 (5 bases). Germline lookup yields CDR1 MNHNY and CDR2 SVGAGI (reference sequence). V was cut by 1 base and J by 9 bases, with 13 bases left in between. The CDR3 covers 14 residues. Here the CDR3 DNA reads TGTGCCAGCAGTTACTTAACAGGCAGCATGCCCCAGCATTTT. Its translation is CASSYLTGSMPQHF.

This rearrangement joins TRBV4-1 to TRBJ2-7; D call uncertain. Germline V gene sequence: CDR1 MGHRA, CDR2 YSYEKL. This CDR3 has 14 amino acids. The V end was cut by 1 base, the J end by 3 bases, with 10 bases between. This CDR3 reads CASSQVLRSYEQYV. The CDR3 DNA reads TGCGCCAGCAGCCAAGTCCTCCGGAGCTACGAGCAGTACGTC.

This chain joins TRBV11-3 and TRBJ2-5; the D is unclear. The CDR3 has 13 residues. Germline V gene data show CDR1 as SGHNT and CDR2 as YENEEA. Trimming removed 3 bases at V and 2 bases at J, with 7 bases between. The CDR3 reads CASSLDQQETQYF. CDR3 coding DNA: TGTGCCAGCAGCTTGGACCAACAAGAGACCCAGTACTTC.

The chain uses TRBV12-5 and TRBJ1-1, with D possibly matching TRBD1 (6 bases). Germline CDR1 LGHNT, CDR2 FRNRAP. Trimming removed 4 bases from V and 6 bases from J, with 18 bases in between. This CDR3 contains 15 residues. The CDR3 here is CASGSPTGRGAEAFF. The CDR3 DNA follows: TGTGCTAGTGGTTCACCTACAGGGAGGGGGGCTGAAGCTTTCTTT.

The CDR3 nucleotides are TGTGCCAGCAGAGCGGGGGGTCCCCAAGAGACCCAGTACTTC. Its protein product is CASRAGGPQETQYF. This chain uses TRBV5-4 with TRBJ2-5, with TRBD2 matching 9 bases. The V gene end was trimmed by 5 bases and the J gene end by 1 base; junction bases not matched to a gene: 3. Germline loops: CDR1 SGHNT, CDR2 YYREEE (reference sequence). The CDR3 loop spans 14 amino acids.

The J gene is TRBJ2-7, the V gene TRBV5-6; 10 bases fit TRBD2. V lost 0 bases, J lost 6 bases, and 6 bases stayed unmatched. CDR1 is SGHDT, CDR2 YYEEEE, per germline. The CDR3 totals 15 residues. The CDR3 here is CASSLGLAGVGEQYV. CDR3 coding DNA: TGTGCCAGCAGCTTGGGTCTAGCGGGAGTGGGCGAGCAGTACGTC.

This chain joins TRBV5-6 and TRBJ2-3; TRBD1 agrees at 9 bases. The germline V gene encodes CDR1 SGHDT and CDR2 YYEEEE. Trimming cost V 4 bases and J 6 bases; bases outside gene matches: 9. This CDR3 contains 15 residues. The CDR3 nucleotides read TGTGCCAGCAGCGCCGGGACAGGGAAGGGTGATACGCAGTATTTT. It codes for CASSAGTGKGDTQYF.

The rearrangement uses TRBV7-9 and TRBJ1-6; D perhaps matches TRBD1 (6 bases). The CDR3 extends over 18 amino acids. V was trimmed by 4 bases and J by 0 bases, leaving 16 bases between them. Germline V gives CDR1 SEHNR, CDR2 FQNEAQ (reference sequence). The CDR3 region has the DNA TGTGCCAGCAGCTCGGCACAGGGCTGGAGCTCCTATAATTCACCCCTCCACTTT. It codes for CASSSAQGWSSYNSPLHF.

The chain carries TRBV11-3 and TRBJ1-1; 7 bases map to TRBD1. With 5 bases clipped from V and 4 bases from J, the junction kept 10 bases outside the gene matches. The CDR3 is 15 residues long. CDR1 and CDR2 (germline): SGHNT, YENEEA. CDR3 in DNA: TGTGCCAGCAGCGACCCAGACAGGGAAGGCACTGAAGCTTTCTTT. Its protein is CASSDPDREGTEAFF. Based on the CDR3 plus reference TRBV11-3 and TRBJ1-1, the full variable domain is EAGVVQSPRYKIIEKKQPVAFWCNPISGHNTLYWYLQNLGQGPELLIRYENEEAVDDSQLPKDRFSAERLKGVDSTLKIQPAELGDSAVYLCASSDPDREGTEAFFGQGTRLTVV.